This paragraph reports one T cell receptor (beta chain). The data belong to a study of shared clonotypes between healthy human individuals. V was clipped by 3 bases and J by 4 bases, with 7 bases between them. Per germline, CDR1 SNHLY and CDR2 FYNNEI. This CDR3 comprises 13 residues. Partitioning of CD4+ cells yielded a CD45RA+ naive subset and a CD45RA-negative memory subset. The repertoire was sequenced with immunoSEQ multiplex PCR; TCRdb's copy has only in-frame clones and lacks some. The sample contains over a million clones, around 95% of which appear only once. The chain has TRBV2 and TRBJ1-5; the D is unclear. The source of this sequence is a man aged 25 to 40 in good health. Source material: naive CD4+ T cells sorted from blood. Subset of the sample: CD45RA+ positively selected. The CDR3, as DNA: TGTGCCAGCAGTGACGTGCAGAATCAGCCCCAGCATTTT. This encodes CASSDVQNQPQHF.